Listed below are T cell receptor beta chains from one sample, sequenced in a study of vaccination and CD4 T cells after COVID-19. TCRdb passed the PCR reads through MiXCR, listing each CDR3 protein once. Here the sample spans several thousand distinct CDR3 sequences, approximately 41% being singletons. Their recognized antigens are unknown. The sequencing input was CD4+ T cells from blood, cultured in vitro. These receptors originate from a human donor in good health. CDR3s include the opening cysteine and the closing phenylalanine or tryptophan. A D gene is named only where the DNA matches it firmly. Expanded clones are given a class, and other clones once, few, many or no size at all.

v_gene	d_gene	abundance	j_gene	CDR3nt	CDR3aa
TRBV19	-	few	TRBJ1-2	TGTGCCAGTAGTATATTGGGGGGGCCCTATGGCTACACCTTC	CASSILGGPYGYTF
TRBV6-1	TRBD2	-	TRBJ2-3	TGTGCCAGCAGCGGGTGGGGGACTAGCGGGGCTACGCAGTATTTT	CASSGWGTSGATQYF
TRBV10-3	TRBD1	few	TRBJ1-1	TGTGCCATCACAAACAGCAAAGGGACAGGGGGCCGGACTGAAGCTTTCTTT	CAITNSKGTGGRTEAFF
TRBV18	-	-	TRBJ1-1	TGTGCCAGCTCACCAAATCCAGGGAACACTGAAGCTTTCTTT	CASSPNPGNTEAFF
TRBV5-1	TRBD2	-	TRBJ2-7	TGCGCCAGCAGCTTGGACACGGGACTAGCCTACGAGCAGTACTTC	CASSLDTGLAYEQYF
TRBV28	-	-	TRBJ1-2	TGTGCCAGCAGTTCTCCTCAGAACAGGGTACTGGACACCTTC	CASSSPQNRVLDTF
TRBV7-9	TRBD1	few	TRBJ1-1	TGTGCCAGCAGCCAAGTGGGAGGGGGCGAAATTGAAGCTTTCTTT	CASSQVGGGEIEAFF
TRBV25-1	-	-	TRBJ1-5	TGTGCCAGCAGTGAATGGGGGGGCGGGCAGCCCCAGCATTTT	CASSEWGGGQPQHF
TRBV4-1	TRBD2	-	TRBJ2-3	TGCGCCAGCAGCCAAATGCGGGGGGGCCCATCAGATACGCAGTATTTT	CASSQMRGGPSDTQYF
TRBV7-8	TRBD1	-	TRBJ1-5	TGTGCCAGCAGCGAAAACCGACAGGGGCGACAGCCCCAGCATTTT	CASSENRQGRQPQHF
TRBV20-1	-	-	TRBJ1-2	TGCAGTGTAAGTGGAACCTATGGCTACACCTTC	CSVSGTYGYTF
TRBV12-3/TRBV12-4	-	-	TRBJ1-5	TGTGCCAGCAGTTTAGGCAGGGGAAATCAGCCCCAGCATTTT	CASSLGRGNQPQHF
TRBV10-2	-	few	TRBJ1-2	TGCGCCAATGCCGGGGATACGGACTATGGCTACACCTTC	CANAGDTDYGYTF
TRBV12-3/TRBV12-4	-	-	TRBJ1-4	TGTGCCAGCAGTCGAGGGGCGGGTGGTGAAAAACTGTTTTTT	CASSRGAGGEKLFF
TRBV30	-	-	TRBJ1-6	TGTGCCATGCAACCATATAATTCACCCCTCCACTTT	CAMQPYNSPLHF
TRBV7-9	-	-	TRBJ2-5	TGTGCCAGCAGACGAACGGACAGCCAAGAGACCCAGTACTTC	CASRRTDSQETQYF
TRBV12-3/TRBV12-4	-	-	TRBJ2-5	TGTGCCAGCACCCTGGACAGAGAAGAGACCCAGTACTTC	CASTLDREETQYF
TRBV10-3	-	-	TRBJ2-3	TGTGCCATCAGTGAGCTAGTAGGGACAGATACGCAGTATTTT	CAISELVGTDTQYF
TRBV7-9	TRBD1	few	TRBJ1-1	TGTGCCAGCACCTTAGGACAGGGAGGGATGAACACTGAAGCTTTCTTT	CASTLGQGGMNTEAFF
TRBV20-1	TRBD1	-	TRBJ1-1	TGCAGTGCTAGACCAGGGGGCTACCCTGAAGCTTTCTTT	CSARPGGYPEAFF
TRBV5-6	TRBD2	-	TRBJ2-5	TGTGCCAGCAGATATCTCGGCGGGGGGGGAGAGACCCAGTACTTC	CASRYLGGGGETQYF
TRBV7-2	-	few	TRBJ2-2	TGTGCCAGCAGCTTAGGAGCGGTAGACACCGGGGAGCTGTTTTTT	CASSLGAVDTGELFF
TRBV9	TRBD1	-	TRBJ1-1	TGTGCCAGCAGCGTAGACCCAGGGGGCACGGAAGCTTTCTTT	CASSVDPGGTEAFF
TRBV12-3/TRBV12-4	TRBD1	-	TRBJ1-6	TGTGCCAGCAGCCTCAACAGGGGTTCACCCCTCCACTTT	CASSLNRGSPLHF
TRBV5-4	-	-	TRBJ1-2	TGTGCCGCAGCAGGGGCAGGGCGCTATGGCTACACCTTC	CAAAGAGRYGYTF
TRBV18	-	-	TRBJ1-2	TGTGCCAGCTCACAACCCCAGCGGGGTGGTGGCTACACCTTC	CASSQPQRGGGYTF
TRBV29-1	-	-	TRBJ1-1	TGCAGCGTTGAAAGCTTTGTGTTGAACACTGAAGCTTTCTTT	CSVESFVLNTEAFF
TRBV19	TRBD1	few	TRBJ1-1	TGTGCCAGTAGTATTAGGACAGGGGGCTTACCGACTGAAGCTTTCTTT	CASSIRTGGLPTEAFF
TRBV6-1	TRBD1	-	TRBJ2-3	TGTGCCAGCAGAGGGACAGGAGAACCCTTTAGAGCGCAGTATTTT	CASRGTGEPFRAQYF
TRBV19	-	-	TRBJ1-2	TGTGCCAGTAGGCAGTCAGGGACCTATGGCTACACCTTC	CASRQSGTYGYTF
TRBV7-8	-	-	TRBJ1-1	TGTGCCAGCACCTTAGACAGGAACACTGAAGCTTTCTTT	CASTLDRNTEAFF
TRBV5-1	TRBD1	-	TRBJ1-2	TGCGCCAGCAGCCCGGACAGGGAAGGGTATGGCTACACCTTC	CASSPDREGYGYTF
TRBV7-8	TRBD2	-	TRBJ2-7	TGTGCCAGCAGCCCCGGGGGGGGGACTGCGGGCGAGCAGTACTTC	CASSPGGGTAGEQYF
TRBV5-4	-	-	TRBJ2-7	TGTGCCAGCAGGTCTCCAGAATCCTACGAGCAGTACTTC	CASRSPESYEQYF
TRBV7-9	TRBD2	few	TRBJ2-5	TGTGCCAGCAGCTTGGGGTCTAGCGGGATAGGGGAGACCCAGTACTTC	CASSLGSSGIGETQYF
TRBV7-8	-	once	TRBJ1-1	TGTGCCAGCAGCTTAGATCCGGAGAACACTGAAGCTTTCTTT	CASSLDPENTEAFF
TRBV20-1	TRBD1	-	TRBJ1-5	TGCAGTGCTTGGACAGGGGATAGCAATCAGCCCCAGCATTTT	CSAWTGDSNQPQHF
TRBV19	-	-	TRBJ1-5	TGTGCCAGTAGTGAGCCAGGGTGGGATCAGCCCCAGCATTTT	CASSEPGWDQPQHF
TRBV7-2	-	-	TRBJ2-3	TGTGCCAGCAGCGGTGGAGGGGGGGTGGCAGATACGCAGTATTTT	CASSGGGGVADTQYF
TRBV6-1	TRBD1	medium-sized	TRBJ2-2	TGTGCCAGCACCTCAGGACAGGGGAGTAACACCGGGGAGCTGTTTTTT	CASTSGQGSNTGELFF
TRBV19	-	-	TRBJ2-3	TGTGCCAGTAGTATAGATCGGCTCCTAGATACGCAGTATTTT	CASSIDRLLDTQYF
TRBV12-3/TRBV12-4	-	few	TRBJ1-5	TGTGCCAGCAGTTTAGGCATAGGGGGTAATCAGCCCCAGCATTTT	CASSLGIGGNQPQHF
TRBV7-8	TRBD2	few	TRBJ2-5	TGTGCCAGCAACGCGGGACTAGCTACGGAGACCCAGTACTTC	CASNAGLATETQYF
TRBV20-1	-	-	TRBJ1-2	TGCAGTGCTAGAGATTTCGGGGAGCTCTATGGCTACACCTTC	CSARDFGELYGYTF
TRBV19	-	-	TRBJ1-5	TGTGCCAGTAGTACAGGGGCGAATCAGCCCCAGCATTTT	CASSTGANQPQHF
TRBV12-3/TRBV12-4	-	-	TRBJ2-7	TGTGCCAGCAGTTTTTTGATCTCCGAGCAGTACTTC	CASSFLISEQYF
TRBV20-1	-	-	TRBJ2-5	TGCAGTGCTAGAGATCGGGACCGCCAACCCCAGTACTTC	CSARDRDRQPQYF
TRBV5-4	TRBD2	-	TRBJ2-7	TGTGCCAGCAGCTTAGAACTAGCGGGAAGCGAGCAGTACTTC	CASSLELAGSEQYF
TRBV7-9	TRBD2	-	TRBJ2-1	TGTGCCAGCAGCCCTTCGGGACTAATGGGCAATGAGCAGTTCTTC	CASSPSGLMGNEQFF
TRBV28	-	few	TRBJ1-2	TGTGCCAGCGGGACCTTCTATGGCTACACCTTC	CASGTFYGYTF
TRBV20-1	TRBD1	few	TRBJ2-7	TGCAGTGCTATGACAGGGGGTTCGTACGAGCAGTACTTC	CSAMTGGSYEQYF
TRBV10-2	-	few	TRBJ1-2	TGCGCCAGCAGTGAGTACGGGGTGGATGGCTACACCTTC	CASSEYGVDGYTF
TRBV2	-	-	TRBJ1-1	TGTGCCAGCGAAACAGGGATGAACACTGAAGCTTTCTTT	CASETGMNTEAFF
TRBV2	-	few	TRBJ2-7	TGTGCCAGCAGTGAAACCCCGGGGACTGTCTACGAGCAGTACTTC	CASSETPGTVYEQYF
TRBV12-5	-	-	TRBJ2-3	TGTGCTAGTGGCTCAACCATCCGGGGGGATACGCAGTATTTT	CASGSTIRGDTQYF
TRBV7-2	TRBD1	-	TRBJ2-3	TGTGCCAGCAGCCCAGGACAGGCGTCAGATACGCAGTATTTT	CASSPGQASDTQYF
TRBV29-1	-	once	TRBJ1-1	TGCAGCGTTGAAGTATGGGCCCGGATCACTGAAGCTTTCTTT	CSVEVWARITEAFF
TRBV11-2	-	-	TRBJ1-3	TGTGCCAGCAGTACGGGTGGAGGGGTTCGGGCTGGAAACACCATATATTTT	CASSTGGGVRAGNTIYF
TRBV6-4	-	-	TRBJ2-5	TGTGCCAGCAGTGACTCGATATTCCGCCTCCACCAAGAGACCCAGTACTTC	CASSDSIFRLHQETQYF
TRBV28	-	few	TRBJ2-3	TGTGCCAGCAGTGGCCCCGGGGGCCTTAGCACAGATACGCAGTATTTT	CASSGPGGLSTDTQYF